These 13 T cell receptor beta chains share one sample of origin, sequenced in a study of radiotherapy plus CTLA-4 blockade in lung cancer. Data came from immunoSEQ multiplex PCR; TCRdb stores just in-frame clones and leaves some out. The table has 100,000 or so clones, approximately 78% seen once; the top ten hold roughly 25%. The source was peripheral blood, collected from a patient treated with radiotherapy plus ipilimumab. The receptors derive from a human donor with non-small cell lung cancer that progressed on radiotherapy plus ipilimumab.

Regarding this clone: The sample holds other DNA sequences that translate to the same CDR3. The rearrangement joins TRBV9 to TRBJ2-3; no clear D gene. CDR1 and CDR2 (germline): SGDLS, YYNGEE. V was trimmed by 0 bases and J by 1 base, leaving 6 bases between them. The CDR3 is 14 amino acids. Here the CDR3 DNA reads TGTGCCAGCAGCGTAGCCGGTCGCACAGATACGCAGTATTTT. The encoded protein is CASSVAGRTDTQYF.

V usage is TRBV5-1 and J usage is TRBJ2-2, with D possibly matching TRBD2 (6 bases). CDR3 length: 15 residues. Trimming pared 7 bases from V and 1 base from J, leaving 14 bases between. Germline V CDR1 and CDR2: SGHRS, YFSETQ. The CDR3 is CASGGSAQNTGELFF. CDR3 nucleotides: TGCGCCAGCGGGGGGTCGGCACAGAACACCGGGGAGCTGTTTTTT.

The chain is built from TRBV30 and TRBJ2-1; 11 bases are a match to TRBD2. Germline values: CDR1 GTSNPN, CDR2 SVGIG (reference sequence). The CDR3 totals 16 residues. V dropped 5 bases and J dropped 0; count of bases not matched to a gene: 6. DNA of the CDR3: TGTGCCTGGGGAGGGACTAGCGGTTACTCCTACAATGAGCAGTTCTTC. Amino acids: CAWGGTSGYSYNEQFF.

The V and J genes are TRBV5-4 and TRBJ2-3; D gene ambiguous. The germline gives CDR1 SGHNT, CDR2 YYREEE (reference sequence). V was clipped by 3 bases and J by 1 base, with 3 bases between them. The CDR3 consists of 12 residues. CDR3 loop: CASSSGTDTQYF. DNA for the CDR3: TGTGCCAGCAGCTCCGGCACAGATACGCAGTATTTT.

In this sample, this clone turned up a few times. One end of the junction fails to match germline, which may point to a read error. The CDR3 region is CASSIADKQYF. CDR3 DNA sequence: TGTGCCAGCAGTATCGCGGATAAGCAGTATTTT. This chain links TRBV6-1 with TRBJ2-3; the D is unclear. The germline V gene has CDR1 MNHNS and CDR2 SASEGT. CDR3 length: 11 residues.

V gene TRBV16 combines with J gene TRBJ1-5; no definite D call. The length of the CDR3 is 15 residues. V lost 0 bases to trimming and J lost 6 bases, with 12 bases between them. CDR1 KGHSY and CDR2 FQNENV come from the germline V gene. The CDR3 protein is CASSQSREAGQPQHF. The CDR3 DNA follows: TGTGCCAGCAGCCAATCCCGGGAGGCGGGTCAGCCCCAGCATTTT. The variable domain in full, with the rest retrieved from reference TRBV16 and TRBJ1-5, is GEEVAQTPKHLVRGEGQKAKLYCAPIKGHSYVFWYQQVLKNEFKFLISFQNENVFDETGMPKERFSAKCLPNSPCSLEIQATKLEDSAVYFCASSQSREAGQPQHFGDGTRLSIL.

This clone came up a few times. This chain joins TRBV4-1 and TRBJ2-2, with a tentative D call TRBD2 (6 bases). The CDR3 is 16 amino acids. Trimming left V 1 base short and J 2 bases short, with 11 bases between. Germline V gene sequence: CDR1 MGHRA, CDR2 YSYEKL. CDR3 amino acids: CASSQGMGGNTGELFF. The CDR3 DNA follows: TGCGCCAGCAGCCAAGGGATGGGAGGCAACACCGGGGAGCTGTTTTTT.

The rearrangement links TRBV11-2 to TRBJ1-3, with D uncertain. Trimming shortened V by 3 bases and J by 4 bases, and 1 base separated the two germline ends. Germline CDR1 and CDR2: SGHAT and FQNNGV. CDR3 length equals 11 residues. This CDR3 is CASSFGNTIYF. CDR3 nucleotides: TGTGCCAGCAGCTTCGGAAACACCATATATTTT. The whole variable domain, filled in from reference TRBV11-2 and TRBJ1-3, reads EAGVAQSPRYKIIEKRQSVAFWCNPISGHATLYWYQQILGQGPKLLIQFQNNGVVDDSQLPKDRFSAERLKGVDSTLKIQPAKLEDSAVYLCASSFGNTIYFGEGSWLTVV.

The chain combines TRBV10-2 with TRBJ2-2, with TRBD1 as a possible D gene (7 bases). The CDR3 consists of 15 residues. Trimming shortened V by 6 bases and J by 5 bases, and 16 bases separated the two germline ends. Germline loops: CDR1 WSHSY, CDR2 SAAADI. The CDR3 is CASSTGAGGTGELFF. Written as DNA, the CDR3 is TGCGCCAGCAGCACAGGGGCTGGGGGGACCGGGGAGCTGTTTTTT.

The chain joins TRBV6-6 to TRBJ1-5, with D uncertain. The V and J ends lost 10 bases and 3 bases respectively, with 16 bases between them. In germline, CDR1 is MNHNY, CDR2 SVGAGI (reference sequence). CDR3 length: 14 residues. The CDR3 DNA reads TGTGCCACCGGACCCTTGAACTACAATCAGCCCCAGCATTTT. It encodes CATGPLNYNQPQHF.

The chain joins TRBV6-1 to TRBJ2-7, with TRBD1 identical over 7 bases. The J call is doubtful: the DNA matches TRBJ2-5 better. This CDR3 has 14 amino acids. The germline V gene has CDR1 MNHNS and CDR2 SASEGT. In nucleotides, the CDR3 is TGTGCCAGCAGTGACGACAGGGTCTGGGAGACCCAGTACTTC. Protein: CASSDDRVWETQYF.

This chain uses TRBV30 with TRBJ2-5; D is uncertain. The germline gives CDR1 GTSNPN, CDR2 SVGIG (reference sequence). Trimming took 3 bases from V and 4 from J, leaving 9 bases between them. This CDR3 has 12 residues. In DNA, the CDR3 is TGTGCCTGGAGCGCCCTGGCAGAGACCCAGTACTTC. Residues: CAWSALAETQYF.

The chain employs TRBV5-1 and TRBJ1-1; D not resolved. The CDR3 is 13 residues long. The germline gives CDR1 SGHRS, CDR2 YFSETQ. V lost 1 base and J lost 5, with 9 bases in between. CDR3 DNA sequence: TGCGCCAGCAGCTTGACGAGGGAAACTGAAGCTTTCTTT. As protein: CASSLTRETEAFF.